These 25 T cell receptor beta chains were all obtained from the same sample, sequenced in a study of vaccination and CD4 T cells after COVID-19. With the Oncomine TCR Beta short-read assay, DNA from cultured CD4+ T cells was sequenced. Scientists extracted genomic DNA from CD4+ T cells grown in culture. TCRdb processed the PCR reads anew with MiXCR; each CDR3 protein has one entry. Among under 8,000 distinct CDR3 sequences listed, roughly 32% were seen once. The antigens of these receptors remain unknown. As to treatment: roughly ten-day PBMC culture with coronavirus spike peptide pools or control peptides (ViraFEST assay). The unexposed donor's CD4+ T cells were collected before the COVID-19 pandemic (2011-2018). The sample consisted of CD4+ T cells from blood, cultured in vitro. The receptors were sampled from a human donor in good health.

This clonotype occurred a few times. The genes are TRBV19 and TRBJ1-2, with 7 bases aligning to TRBD1. The CDR3 runs to 14 residues. Germline CDR1 reads LNHDA; CDR2 reads SQIVND (reference sequence). V lost 4 bases to trimming and J lost 4 bases; unmatched junction nucleotides: 6. The CDR3 region is CASSTSTGSYGYTF. CDR3 nucleotide sequence: TGTGCCAGTAGTACCTCGACAGGGAGCTATGGCTACACCTTC.

This clonotype occurred a few times. This rearrangement joins TRBV27 to TRBJ2-1; D gene ambiguous. Trimming removed 7 bases at V and 0 bases at J, with 10 bases between. This CDR3 has 14 amino acids. In germline, CDR1 is MNHEY, CDR2 SMNVEV (reference sequence). The chain's CDR3 is CASTKSFSYNEQFF. The DNA of the CDR3 is TGTGCCAGCACTAAGTCTTTCTCCTACAATGAGCAGTTCTTC.

The chain is built from TRBV6-1 and TRBJ2-7, with D possibly being TRBD1 (6 bases). The CDR3 runs to 14 residues. The germline gives CDR1 MNHNS, CDR2 SASEGT. V shed 5 bases and J shed 2 bases, with 13 bases lying between them. CDR3 in amino acids: CASSHTGPPYEQYF. CDR3 nucleotide sequence: TGTGCCAGCAGTCACACAGGGCCCCCCTACGAGCAGTACTTC.

V usage is TRBV20-1 and J usage is TRBJ1-2; maybe TRBD1 (5 bases). Trimming removed 6 bases at V and 8 bases at J, with 19 bases between. The CDR3 runs to 13 residues. In germline, CDR1 is DFQATT, CDR2 SNEGSKA (reference sequence). The CDR3 DNA is TGCAGTGCAATTAACAGGAGCCGGTTGGGCTACACCTTC. Protein: CSAINRSRLGYTF.

The genes are TRBV29-1 and TRBJ1-1, with D possibly being TRBD1 (5 bases). The CDR3 runs to 13 residues. Deletions cut 8 bases from V and 1 base from J, with 14 bases between. Germline CDR1 is SQVTM and CDR2 is ANQGSEA. The CDR3 is CSMTGTENTEAFF. DNA of the CDR3: TGCAGCATGACCGGGACGGAGAACACTGAAGCTTTCTTT.

This clonotype turned up a few times. The chain employs TRBV7-3 and TRBJ2-1; 14 bases are a match to TRBD2. Per germline, CDR1 SGHTA and CDR2 FQGTGA. The CDR3 sequence is 17 residues long. V shed 4 bases and J 2 bases; nucleotides not matched to a gene: 4. The chain's CDR3 is CASSSTSGRAPYNEQFF. The CDR3 coding sequence is TGTGCCAGCAGCTCGACTAGCGGGAGGGCACCCTACAATGAGCAGTTCTTC. The full variable domain, its missing parts supplied by reference TRBV7-3 and TRBJ2-1, is GAGVSQTPSNKVTEKGKYVELRCDPISGHTALYWYRQSLGQGPEFLIYFQGTGAADDSGLPNDRFFAVRPEGSVSTLKIQRTERGDSAVYLCASSSTSGRAPYNEQFFGPGTRLTVL.

The CDR3 DNA follows: TGTGCCACCAGTGATTTGAGGGGGAACGATGGCTACACCTTC. It specifies CATSDLRGNDGYTF. The chain couples TRBV24-1 to TRBJ1-2; tentative D call: TRBD1 (6 bases). This CDR3 region has 14 residues. Germline assignment: CDR1 KGHDR and CDR2 SFDVKD. The V end was cut by 0 bases, the J end by 6 bases, with 10 bases between.

The rearrangement links TRBV6-4 to TRBJ2-3; D is unresolved. V lost 0 bases, J lost 4 bases, and 5 bases lay in between. Germline loops: CDR1 MRHNA, CDR2 SNTAGT. This CDR3 spans 13 amino acids. For the CDR3, the DNA is TGTGCCAGCAGTGACTCCTATGCAGATACGCAGTATTTT. As protein: CASSDSYADTQYF.

This clonotype appeared a few times. The rearrangement uses TRBV7-2 and TRBJ2-7; D ambiguous. The CDR3 length is 13 residues. V lost 2 bases and J 3 bases, leaving 8 bases between the germline ends. Germline CDR1 reads SGHTA; CDR2 reads FQGNSA. The CDR3 nucleotides are TGTGCCAGCAGCTTAAGAGCAGTCTACGAGCAGTACTTC. Amino acids: CASSLRAVYEQYF.

The V gene is TRBV7-2, the J gene TRBJ2-7; 9 nucleotides align to TRBD1. The CDR3 is made up of 14 amino acids. After removal of 3 bases from V and 2 bases from J, the junction contained 2 bases not matched to a gene. CDR1 and CDR2 (germline): SGHTA, FQGNSA. The CDR3 here is CASSFRDRAYEQYF. DNA of the CDR3: TGTGCCAGCAGCTTCCGGGACAGGGCCTACGAGCAGTACTTC. The full variable domain, with the rest looked up from reference TRBV7-2 and TRBJ2-7, is GAGVSQSPSNKVTEKGKDVELRCDPISGHTALYWYRQSLGQGLEFLIYFQGNSAPDKSGLPSDRFSAERTGGSVSTLTIQRTQQEDSAVYLCASSFRDRAYEQYFGPGTRLTVT.

The chain employs TRBV28 and TRBJ2-7; TRBD2 matches 12 bases. Trimming took 5 bases from V and 5 from J; bases not matched to a gene: 7. The V gene's germline CDR1 is MDHEN and CDR2 SYDVKM. This CDR3 spans 15 amino acids. The CDR3 DNA is TGTGCCAGCAGTCCCCCGACTAGCGGGAGCCACGAGCAGTACTTC. It specifies CASSPPTSGSHEQYF.

This clonotype was counted only a few times. The genes are TRBV24-1 and TRBJ2-1; 10 bases map to TRBD1. The length of the CDR3 is 16 residues. CDR1 is KGHDR and CDR2 is SFDVKD in the germline V gene. V shed 0 bases and J 10 bases; nucleotides not matched to a gene: 8. CDR3 coding DNA: TGTGCCACCAGTGATTTGGGGACAGGGGATTCGGGAGAGCAGTTCTTC. It translates to CATSDLGTGDSGEQFF.

Points on this clonotype: With only one base between it and a far larger clone, this is likely a read error. CDR3: CASSLGSGNSPLHF. CDR3 bases: TGTGCCAGCAGCCTGGGGTCGGGGAATTCACCCCTCCACTTT. The rearrangement links TRBV6-1 to TRBJ1-6; D ambiguous. This CDR3 is 14 amino acids long. Trimming stripped 6 bases from V and 7 bases from J, with 13 bases between. Germline loops: CDR1 MNHNS, CDR2 SASEGT.

This clonotype has more than one count but fewer than ten. The gene calls are TRBV28 and TRBJ2-2; 13 bases align to TRBD2. Germline V CDR1 and CDR2: MDHEN, SYDVKM. The ends lost 6 bases at V and 4 bases at J; junction bases unmatched: 5. The CDR3 length is 16 residues. CDR3 sequence reads: CASRTSGRLITGELFF. The CDR3 bases are TGTGCCAGCAGGACTAGCGGGAGGCTCATCACCGGGGAGCTGTTTTTT.

V usage is TRBV6-5 and J usage is TRBJ2-7; 16 positions agree with TRBD2. Trimming at V came to 4 bases and at J to 7 bases, leaving 10 bases not matched to a gene. Germline V CDR1 and CDR2: MNHEY, SVGAGI. This CDR3 comprises 17 residues. The CDR3 here is CASSSRTGTSGRGEQYF. In nucleotides, the CDR3 is TGTGCCAGCAGTTCGCGGACAGGGACTAGCGGGAGGGGTGAGCAGTACTTC.

The chain combines TRBV7-3 with TRBJ2-5; perhaps TRBD1 as D (6 bases). Germline V CDR1 and CDR2: SGHTA, FQGTGA. The CDR3 extends over 13 amino acids. The V end lost 7 bases, the J end lost 2 bases, and 11 bases lay between the germline ends. The chain's CDR3 is CASNSQGQETQYF. The CDR3 nucleotides are TGTGCCAGCAACTCCCAGGGGCAAGAGACCCAGTACTTC.

This clonotype is medium-sized by share. V gene TRBV7-8 combines with J gene TRBJ2-5; 13 bases align to TRBD2. Germline values: CDR1 SGHVS, CDR2 FQNEAQ. This CDR3 comprises 14 residues. V was clipped by 2 bases and J by 10 bases; unmatched bases: 4. CDR3 protein: CASSLRTSGSDQYF. CDR3 sequence (DNA): TGTGCCAGCAGCTTACGGACTAGCGGGAGCGACCAGTACTTC. Drawing the rest from reference TRBV7-8 and TRBJ2-5, the complete variable domain is GAGVSQSPRYKVAKRGQDVALRCDPISGHVSLFWYQQALGQGPEFLTYFQNEAQLDKSGLPSDRFFAERPEGSVSTLKIQRTQQEDSAVYLCASSLRTSGSDQYFGPGTRLLVL.

In its sample, this clonotype was seen a few times. In DNA form, the CDR3 reads TGTGCCAGCAGCTCAGGGTGGGGGGCAGATACGCAGTATTTT. Its protein is CASSSGWGADTQYF. The J gene is TRBJ2-3, the V gene TRBV7-3; tentative D call: TRBD2 (6 bases). The CDR3 is 14 residues long. Trimming took 4 bases from V and 4 from J, leaving 12 bases between them. Germline values: CDR1 SGHTA, CDR2 FQGTGA.

The sample holds a few counts of this clonotype. The chain uses TRBV20-1 and TRBJ1-1; TRBD1 aligns across 8 bases. With 4 bases clipped from V and 5 bases from J, the junction kept 6 bases outside the gene matches. Germline CDR1 is DFQATT and CDR2 is SNEGSKA (reference sequence). The CDR3 has 13 amino acids. The CDR3 nucleotides read TGCAGTGCTACCAGGGGGCGTAGTACTGAAGCTTTCTTT. It is translated as CSATRGRSTEAFF.

This clonotype occurred a few times. The chain recombines TRBV6-1 with TRBJ1-2; the match to TRBD1 covers 8 bases. V was pared by 4 bases and J by 9 bases, with 13 bases of the junction left unmatched. Germline V lookup: CDR1 MNHNS, CDR2 SASEGT. The CDR3 consists of 15 residues. This CDR3 is CASSGPGQASFRYTF. The DNA of the CDR3 is TGTGCCAGCAGTGGACCGGGACAGGCATCATTTCGCTACACCTTC.

V gene TRBV7-3 combines with J gene TRBJ1-2; tentative D call: TRBD1 (5 bases). The CDR3 loop spans 14 amino acids. Trimming took off 3 bases at V and 2 bases at J, with 10 bases between the two ends. CDR1 and CDR2 (germline): SGHTA, FQGTGA. The chain's CDR3 is CASSFSQGNYGYTF. The CDR3 coding sequence is TGTGCCAGCAGCTTTAGCCAGGGAAACTATGGCTACACCTTC.

The rearrangement links TRBV6-2 or TRBV6-3 to TRBJ2-6, with TRBD2 as a possible D gene (5 bases). The germline CDR1 and CDR2 sequences are MNHEY and SVGEGT. The CDR3 runs to 13 residues. Trimming pared 10 bases from V and 0 bases from J, leaving 7 bases between. The chain's CDR3 is CATDYSGANVLTF. The CDR3 nucleotides are TGTGCCACCGACTACTCTGGGGCCAACGTCCTGACTTTC.

This clonotype is labeled medium-sized. The CDR3 spells CSARVTREQETQYF. The CDR3 bases are TGCAGTGCTAGAGTCACCAGGGAGCAAGAGACCCAGTACTTC. The V gene is TRBV20-1, the J gene TRBJ2-5, with D perhaps assigned TRBD1 or TRBD2 (5 bases each). V was shortened by 1 base and J by 2 bases, with 11 bases between the two germline ends. The CDR3 extends over 14 amino acids. Germline V gives CDR1 DFQATT, CDR2 SNEGSKA (reference sequence).

This clonotype was counted only a few times. This rearrangement joins TRBV21-1 to TRBJ2-7; TRBD1 is the table's D call and was not checked against the DNA. TRBV21-1 is described as a pseudogene. The CDR3 length is 16 residues. CDR3 nucleotide sequence: TGTGCCAGCAGCAAGGGTGAGGGACAGAAGTTCTACGAGCAGTACTTC. Translated, it gives CASSKGEGQKFYEQYF.

The rearrangement joins TRBV6-2 or TRBV6-3 to TRBJ1-1, with D unresolved. Germline CDR1 MNHEY, CDR2 SVGEGT. This CDR3 is built from 15 residues. V was clipped by 7 bases and J by 1 base, with 16 bases between them. For the CDR3, the DNA is TGTGCCAGCACTATCGGGGTCGGTTGGAACACTGAAGCTTTCTTT. Protein: CASTIGVGWNTEAFF.